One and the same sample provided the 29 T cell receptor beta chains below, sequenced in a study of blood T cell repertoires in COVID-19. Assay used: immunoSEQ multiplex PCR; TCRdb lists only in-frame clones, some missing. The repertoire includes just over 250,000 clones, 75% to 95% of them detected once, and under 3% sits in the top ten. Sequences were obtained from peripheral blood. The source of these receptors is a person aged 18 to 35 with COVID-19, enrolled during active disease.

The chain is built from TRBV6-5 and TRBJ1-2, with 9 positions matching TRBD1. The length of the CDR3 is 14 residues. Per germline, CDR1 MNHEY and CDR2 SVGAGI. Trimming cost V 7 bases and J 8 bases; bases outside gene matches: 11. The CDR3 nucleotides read TGTGCCAGCACCCCCACCACAGGGGGCGCCGGCTACACCTTC. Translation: CASTPTTGGAGYTF.

The CDR3 reads CASSRPGLAGITDTQYF. The DNA of the CDR3 is TGTGCCAGCAGTCGACCGGGACTAGCGGGTATCACAGATACGCAGTATTTT. V and J are TRBV5-6 and TRBJ2-3; TRBD2 matches at 12 bases. The CDR3 length is 17 residues. The trim removed 5 bases at V and 2 bases at J, leaving 9 bases unmatched. Germline V gene sequence: CDR1 SGHDT, CDR2 YYEEEE.

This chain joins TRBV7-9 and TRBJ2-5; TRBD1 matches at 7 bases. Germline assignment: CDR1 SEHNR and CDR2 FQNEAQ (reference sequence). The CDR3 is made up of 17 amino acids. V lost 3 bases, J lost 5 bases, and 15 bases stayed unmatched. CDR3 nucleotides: TGTGCCAGCAGCTTTTACGTACTACAGGGGCTGAGGGAGACCCAGTACTTC. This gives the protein CASSFYVLQGLRETQYF.

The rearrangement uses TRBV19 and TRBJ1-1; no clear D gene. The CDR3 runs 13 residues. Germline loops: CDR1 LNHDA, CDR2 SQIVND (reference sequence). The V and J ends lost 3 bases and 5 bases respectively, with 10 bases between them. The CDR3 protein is CASSIWGETEAFF. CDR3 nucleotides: TGTGCCAGTAGTATTTGGGGAGAGACTGAAGCTTTCTTT.

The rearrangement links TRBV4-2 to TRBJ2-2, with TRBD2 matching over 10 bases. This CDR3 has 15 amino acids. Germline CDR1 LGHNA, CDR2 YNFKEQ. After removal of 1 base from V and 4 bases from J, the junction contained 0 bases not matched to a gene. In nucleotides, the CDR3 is TGTGCCAGCAGCCAAGCTAGCGGGAGCACCGGGGAGCTGTTTTTT. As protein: CASSQASGSTGELFF.

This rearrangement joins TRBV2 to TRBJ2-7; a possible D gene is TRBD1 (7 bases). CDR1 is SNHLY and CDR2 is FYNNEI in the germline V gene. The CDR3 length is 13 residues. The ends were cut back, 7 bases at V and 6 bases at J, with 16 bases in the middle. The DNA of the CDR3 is TGTGCCAGCATAGGGCAGGGGGGAGGCGAGCAGTACTTC. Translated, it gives CASIGQGGGEQYF. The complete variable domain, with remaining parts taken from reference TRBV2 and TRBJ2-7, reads EPEVTQTPSHQVTQMGQEVILRCVPISNHLYFYWYRQILGQKVEFLVSFYNNEISEKSEIFDDQFSVERPDGSNFTLKIRSTKLEDSAMYFCASIGQGGGEQYFGPGTRLTVT.

The CDR3 DNA follows: TGCGCCAGCACTCACCAGGACAGCTCCTACGAGCAGTACTTC. Its translation: CASTHQDSSYEQYF. The J gene is TRBJ2-7, the V gene TRBV23-1; weak D call: TRBD1 (6 bases). TRBV23-1 is placed among ORFs of uncertain function. Trimming removed 7 bases at V and 0 bases at J, with 13 bases between. The CDR3 loop spans 14 amino acids.

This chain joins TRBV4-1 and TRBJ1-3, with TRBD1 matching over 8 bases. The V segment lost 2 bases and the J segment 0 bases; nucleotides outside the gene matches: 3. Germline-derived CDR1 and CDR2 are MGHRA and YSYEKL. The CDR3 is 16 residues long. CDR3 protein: CASSQPDRDSGNTIYF. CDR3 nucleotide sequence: TGCGCCAGCAGCCAACCGGACAGGGACTCTGGAAACACCATATATTTT.

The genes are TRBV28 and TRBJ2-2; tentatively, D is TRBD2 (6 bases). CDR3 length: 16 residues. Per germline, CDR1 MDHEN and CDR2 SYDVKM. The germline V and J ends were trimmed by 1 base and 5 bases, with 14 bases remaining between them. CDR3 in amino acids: CASSLYGGTNTGELFF. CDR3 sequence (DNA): TGTGCCAGCAGTTTATACGGCGGGACCAATACCGGGGAGCTGTTTTTT. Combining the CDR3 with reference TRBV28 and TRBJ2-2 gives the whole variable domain DVKVTQSSRYLVKRTGEKVFLECVQDMDHENMFWYRQDPGLGLRLIYFSYDVKMKEKGDIPEGYSVSREKKERFSLILESASTNQTSMYLCASSLYGGTNTGELFFGEGSRLTVL.

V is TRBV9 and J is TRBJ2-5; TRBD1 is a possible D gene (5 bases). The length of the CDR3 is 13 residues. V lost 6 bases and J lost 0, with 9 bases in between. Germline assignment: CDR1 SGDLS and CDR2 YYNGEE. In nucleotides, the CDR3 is TGTGCCAGCAAGGGGCGGTACCAAGAGACCCAGTACTTC. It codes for CASKGRYQETQYF.

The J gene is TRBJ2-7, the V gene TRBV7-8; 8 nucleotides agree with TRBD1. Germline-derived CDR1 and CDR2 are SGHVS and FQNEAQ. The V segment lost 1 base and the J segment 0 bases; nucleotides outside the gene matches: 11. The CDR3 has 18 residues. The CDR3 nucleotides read TGTGCCAGCAGCTTAGGGGGAGGTTTCAGGGGGCCCTCCTACGAGCAGTACTTC. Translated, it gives CASSLGGGFRGPSYEQYF.

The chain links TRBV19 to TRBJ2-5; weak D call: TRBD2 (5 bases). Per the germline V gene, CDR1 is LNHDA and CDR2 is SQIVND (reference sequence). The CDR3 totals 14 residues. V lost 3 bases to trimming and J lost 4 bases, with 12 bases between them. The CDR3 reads CASSMRETVETQYF. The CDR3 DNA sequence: TGTGCCAGTAGTATGAGGGAAACGGTAGAGACCCAGTACTTC.

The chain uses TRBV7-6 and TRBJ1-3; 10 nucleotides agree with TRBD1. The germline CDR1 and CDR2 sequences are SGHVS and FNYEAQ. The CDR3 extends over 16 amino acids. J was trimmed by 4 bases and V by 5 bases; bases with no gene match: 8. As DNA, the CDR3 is TGTGCCAGCAGCGCCTCGACAGGGGGCTTAGGAAACACCATATATTTT. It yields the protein CASSASTGGLGNTIYF.

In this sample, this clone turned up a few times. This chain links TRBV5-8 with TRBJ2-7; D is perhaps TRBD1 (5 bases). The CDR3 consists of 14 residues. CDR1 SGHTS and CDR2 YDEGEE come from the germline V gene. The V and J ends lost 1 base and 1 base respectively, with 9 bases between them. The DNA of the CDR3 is TGTGCCAGCAGCTTGTCAGGGCTATCCTACGAGCAGTACTTC. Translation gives CASSLSGLSYEQYF.

The CDR3 coding sequence is TGCGCCAGCAGTGAGCGACAGCTGGATGAGCAGTTCTTC. Amino acids: CASSERQLDEQFF. The genes are TRBV10-1 and TRBJ2-1, with a tentative D call TRBD1 (5 bases). V lost 2 bases and J lost 8, with 10 bases in between. Germline V gene data show CDR1 as WNHNN and CDR2 as SYGVQD (reference sequence). The CDR3 sequence is 13 residues long.

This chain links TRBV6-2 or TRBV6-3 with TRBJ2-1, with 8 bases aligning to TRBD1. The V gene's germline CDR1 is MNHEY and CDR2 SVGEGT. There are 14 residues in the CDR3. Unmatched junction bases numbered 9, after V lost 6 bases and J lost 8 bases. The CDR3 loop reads CASSSDRVRYEQFF. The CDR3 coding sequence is TGTGCCAGCAGCTCGGACAGGGTTAGATATGAGCAGTTCTTC.

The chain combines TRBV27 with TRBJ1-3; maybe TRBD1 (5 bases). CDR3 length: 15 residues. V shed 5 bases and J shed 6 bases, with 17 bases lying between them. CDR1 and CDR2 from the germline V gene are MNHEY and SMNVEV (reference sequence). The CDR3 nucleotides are TGTGCCAGCAGTCCCGGTGTCGGGGGTGTAAACACCATATATTTT. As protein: CASSPGVGGVNTIYF.

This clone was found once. CDR3 coding DNA: TGTGCCAGCAGCCCGGGACTGCTGGGAGAGACCCAGTACTTC. Amino acid sequence: CASSPGLLGETQYF. The chain carries TRBV7-2 and TRBJ2-5; D may be TRBD2 (6 bases). The CDR3 runs to 14 residues. Germline V gene data show CDR1 as SGHTA and CDR2 as FQGNSA. The V gene lost 5 bases and the J gene lost 4 bases, with 14 bases spanning the gap. Filled out from reference TRBV7-2 and TRBJ2-5, the complete variable domain reads GAGVSQSPSNKVTEKGKDVELRCDPISGHTALYWYRQSLGQGLEFLIYFQGNSAPDKSGLPSDRFSAERTGGSVSTLTIQRTQQEDSAVYLCASSPGLLGETQYFGPGTRLLVL.

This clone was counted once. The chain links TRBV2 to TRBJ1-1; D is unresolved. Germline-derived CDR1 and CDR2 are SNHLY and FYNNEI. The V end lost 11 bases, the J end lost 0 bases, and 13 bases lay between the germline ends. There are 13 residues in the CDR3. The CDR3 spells CAGSGSLNTEAFF. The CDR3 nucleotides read TGTGCCGGGAGTGGCAGTCTGAACACTGAAGCTTTCTTT.

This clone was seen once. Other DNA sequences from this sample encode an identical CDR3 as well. The CDR3 sequence is CASSPPSSYEQYF. CDR3 in DNA: TGTGCCAGCTCACCCCCGAGTTCCTACGAGCAGTACTTC. J is TRBJ2-7 and V is TRBV18; D unresolved. The length of the CDR3 is 13 residues. Trimming took off 3 bases at V and 1 base at J, with 7 bases between the two ends. Germline values: CDR1 KGHSH, CDR2 LQKENI.

The CDR3 is CASSAGTSGLPPYNEQFF. CDR3 DNA sequence: TGTGCCAGCAGCGCGGGGACTAGCGGGCTCCCCCCCTACAATGAGCAGTTCTTC. The chain uses TRBV5-6 and TRBJ2-1, with 12 bases aligning to TRBD2. V lost 4 bases and J lost 2; bases outside the gene matches: 10. CDR3 length: 18 residues. In germline, CDR1 is SGHDT, CDR2 YYEEEE.

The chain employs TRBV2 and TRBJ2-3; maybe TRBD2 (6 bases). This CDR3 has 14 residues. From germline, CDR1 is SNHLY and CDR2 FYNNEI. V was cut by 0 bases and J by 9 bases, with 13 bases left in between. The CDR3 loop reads CASSEALSGETQYF. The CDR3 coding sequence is TGTGCCAGCAGTGAAGCGCTTTCGGGGGAGACGCAGTATTTT.

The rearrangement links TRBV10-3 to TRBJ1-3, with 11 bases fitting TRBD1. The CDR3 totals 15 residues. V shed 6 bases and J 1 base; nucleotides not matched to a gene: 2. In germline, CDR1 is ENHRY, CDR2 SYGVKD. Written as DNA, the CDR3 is TGTGCCATCAGGGGACAGGGGGAGTCTGGAAACACCATATATTTT. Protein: CAIRGQGESGNTIYF.

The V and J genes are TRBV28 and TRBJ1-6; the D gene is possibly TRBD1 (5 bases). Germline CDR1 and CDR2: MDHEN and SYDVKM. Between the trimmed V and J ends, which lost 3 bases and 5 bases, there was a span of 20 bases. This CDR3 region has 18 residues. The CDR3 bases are TGTGCCAGCAGTTTCTCCGACGGGGGGATTATGAATAATTCACCCCTCCACTTT. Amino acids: CASSFSDGGIMNNSPLHF.

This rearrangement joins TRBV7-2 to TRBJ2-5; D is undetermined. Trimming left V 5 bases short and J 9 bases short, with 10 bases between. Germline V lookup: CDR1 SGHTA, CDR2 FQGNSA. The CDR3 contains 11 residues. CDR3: CASSLYSPQYF. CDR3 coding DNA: TGTGCCAGCAGCCTCTACAGCCCCCAGTACTTC.

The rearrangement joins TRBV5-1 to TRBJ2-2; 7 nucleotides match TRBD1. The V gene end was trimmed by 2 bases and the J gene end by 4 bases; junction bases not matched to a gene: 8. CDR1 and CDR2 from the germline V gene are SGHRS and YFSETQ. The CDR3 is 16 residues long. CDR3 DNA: TGCGCCAGCAGCTTTGAGGGGACAGACCGCACCGGGGAGCTGTTTTTT. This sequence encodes CASSFEGTDRTGELFF.

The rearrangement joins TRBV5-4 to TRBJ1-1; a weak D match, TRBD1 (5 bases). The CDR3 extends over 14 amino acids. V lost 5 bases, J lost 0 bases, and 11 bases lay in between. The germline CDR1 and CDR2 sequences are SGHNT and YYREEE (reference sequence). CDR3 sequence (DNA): TGTGCCAGCAGTCCCGACAGCATGAACACTGAAGCTTTCTTT. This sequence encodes CASSPDSMNTEAFF.

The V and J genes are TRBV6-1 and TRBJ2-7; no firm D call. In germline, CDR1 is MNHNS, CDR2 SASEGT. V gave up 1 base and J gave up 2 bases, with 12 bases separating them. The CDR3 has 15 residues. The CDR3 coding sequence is TGTGCCAGCAGTGAAGAATTAGCCCTCCCCTACGAGCAGTACTTC. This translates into CASSEELALPYEQYF.

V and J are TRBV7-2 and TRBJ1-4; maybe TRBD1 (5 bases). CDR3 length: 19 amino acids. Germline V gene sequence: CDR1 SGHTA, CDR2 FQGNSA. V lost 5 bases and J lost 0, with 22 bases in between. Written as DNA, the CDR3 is TGTGCCAGCAGCCAACTAGGGGTCGGGGGGGTACCAACTAATGAAAAACTGTTTTTT. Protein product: CASSQLGVGGVPTNEKLFF.